This passage covers 29 T cell receptor delta chains from one sample sequenced in a study of γδ T cells in repeated Plasmodium falciparum infection. Gammadelta T cells were flow-sorted from PBMC into Vgamma9/Vdelta2+ and Vdelta2-negative populations for bulk analysis. TCRdb re-called the multiplex PCR reads with CATT. The data hold tens of thousands of delta-chain clones, with approximately 1.5% observed a single time. Sequencing input: gamma-delta T cells from blood. All receptors derive from a pool of human donors (malaria-infected and uninfected, not separated).

This clone was detected a few times. A far larger clone differs by one base, so this is likely a read error. This sample also contains other DNA sequences that code for the same CDR3. The chain combines TRDV2 with TRDJ1, with 7 bases identical to TRDD3. The CDR3 consists of 19 residues. V shed 0 bases and J 1 base; nucleotides not matched to a gene: 16. Germline assignment: CDR1 GEAIGNYY and CDR2 EKD. The CDR3 loop is CACDTLPPGGYGSTDKLIF. The CDR3 DNA is TGTGCCTGTGACACCCTGCCTCCTGGAGGATACGGAAGCACCGATAAACTCATCTTT.

This clone has only a few counts. The TCRdb protein comes from a much larger clone and disagrees with this DNA's translation at residue 13, likely due to a read error; the protein given here is derived from the DNA. The chain has TRDV1 and TRDJ1, with D perhaps given as TRDD2 or TRDD3 (5 bases each). The J gene was missing in TCRdb and was found by matching the end of the DNA to germline. CDR3 length equals 21 residues. V was trimmed by 0 bases and J by 3 bases, leaving 29 bases between them. Germline lookup yields CDR1 TSWWSYY and CDR2 QGS. The CDR3 region is CALGELHPTPDGEYDPDKLIF. CDR3 DNA sequence: TGTGCTCTTGGGGAACTTCACCCTACCCCAGATGGGGAATACGACCCCGATAAACTCATCTTT.

Only a few counts were recorded for this clone. The protein TCRdb lists belongs to a much larger clone and differs from this DNA's translation at residue 17, which points to a read error; the protein shown is made from the DNA. This sequence joins TRDV1 and TRDJ1; no clear D. This CDR3 is built from 18 residues. The germline gives CDR1 TSWWSYY, CDR2 QGS. The DNA of the CDR3 is TGTGCTCTTGGGGAAGTGTACCCGCGGGAATCGTACACCGATAAACTCACCTTT. Amino acids: CALGEVYPRESYTDKLTF.

In this sample, this clone turned up a few times. The mismatch at residue 18 between this DNA's translation and the TCRdb protein of a much larger clone likely reflects a read error; the protein shown is translated from the DNA. This sequence joins TRDV1 and TRDJ1; the match to TRDD3 covers 9 bases. The J gene is absent in TCRdb and was assigned here via DNA matching to germline. V lost 3 bases and J lost 7; bases outside the gene matches: 36. The CDR3 is made up of 24 amino acids. The V gene's germline CDR1 is TSWWSYY and CDR2 QGS. This CDR3 is CALGDRHPTFYTTPVLGETAKLIF. For the CDR3, the DNA is TGTGCTCTTGGGGATCGGCACCCCACTTTTTACACAACCCCCGTACTGGGGGAGACGGCTAAACTCATCTTT.

About this clone: The amino acid sequence in TCRdb belongs to a much larger clone and departs from this DNA's translation at residue 21, likely a sequencing read error; the sequence shown is translated from the DNA. For the V gene the call is TRDV1; the J gene has no call; TRDD3 is the table's D call, not checked against the DNA. The CDR3 has 23 residues. Germline V CDR1 and CDR2: TSWWSYY, QGS. CDR3 loop: CAIGENPSHVLGDTPVYTDKPIF. CDR3 sequence (DNA): TGTGCTATTGGGGAAAACCCCTCCCACGTACTGGGGGATACGCCAGTGTACACCGATAAACCCATCTTT.

As regards this clone: With only one base between it and a far larger clone, this is likely a read error. The sample has other DNA sequences that encode this CDR3 too. V usage is TRDV1 and J usage is TRDJ1, with TRDD3 matching over 7 bases. TCRdb gives no J gene; it was assigned here by matching the DNA to germline. Germline V lookup: CDR1 TSWWSYY, CDR2 QGS. This CDR3 comprises 21 residues. The CDR3 DNA reads as TGTGCTCTTGGGGAAGTCTTAAACGGGCCTTCTGGGGGCTCGTACACTGATAAACTCATCTTT. It specifies CALGEVLNGPSGGSYTDKLIF.

A word on this clone: The junction shows a germline mismatch at one end, possibly a read error. This same CDR3 is encoded by further DNA sequences in the sample. This rearrangement joins TRDV1 to TRDJ1, with D perhaps TRDD3 (5 bases). The J gene was not available in TCRdb and was assigned here by matching the DNA to germline segments. The CDR3 spans 14 residues. Germline lookup yields CDR1 TSWWSYY and CDR2 QGS. The CDR3 reads CALVRSIATGGLIF. In nucleotides, the CDR3 is TGTGCCCTTGTGAGGTCTATTGCGACCGGGGGACTCATCTTT.

Note on this clone: The mismatch at residue 8 between this DNA's translation and the TCRdb protein of a much larger clone likely reflects a read error; the protein shown is translated from the DNA. The chain couples TRDV1 to TRDJ2, with TRDD3 matching over 9 bases. The germline CDR1 and CDR2 sequences are TSWWSYY and QGS. There are 21 residues in the CDR3. Trimming took 0 bases from V and 5 from J; bases not matched to a gene: 19. In nucleotides, the CDR3 is TGTGCTCTTGGGGAACTAAGGTACTTCCACCTTAGGGGGGATACTACAGCACAACTCTTCTTT. Its translation: CALGELRYFHLRGDTTAQLFF.

Turning to this clone: The TCRdb protein comes from a much larger clone and disagrees with this DNA's translation at residue 11, likely due to a read error; the protein given here is derived from the DNA. V is TRDV1 and J is TRDJ1, with 10 bases lining up with TRDD3. Because TCRdb records no J gene, it was assigned here through a match of the DNA to germline. There are 20 residues in the CDR3. V shed 2 bases and J 8 bases; nucleotides not matched to a gene: 23. Germline V gene sequence: CDR1 TSWWSYY, CDR2 QGS. This CDR3 is CALGENSCGLHLWGIQKLIF. The CDR3, as DNA: TGTGCTCTTGGGGAAAATTCCTGCGGCCTTCACCTGTGGGGGATACAGAAACTCATCTTT.

This clone was counted between two and nine times. A read error likely explains why the TCRdb protein, taken from a much larger clone, differs from this DNA's translation at residue 5; the protein shown is translated from the DNA. This chain links TRDV1 with TRDJ1; 10 bases map to TRDD3. TCRdb offers no J gene call, so here the DNA was matched to germline to obtain one. The CDR3 extends over 25 amino acids. Germline CDR1 is TSWWSYY and CDR2 is QGS. V was clipped by 5 bases and J by 3 bases; unmatched bases: 36. CDR3: CALGKPSWRAPADRVLGDTSDKLIF. Written as DNA, the CDR3 is TGTGCTCTTGGGAAACCCTCTTGGCGAGCCCCTGCGGACAGAGTTTTGGGGGATACATCCGATAAACTCATCTTT.

This clone was observed a few times. The protein TCRdb lists belongs to a much larger clone and differs from this DNA's translation at residue 18, which points to a read error; the protein shown is made from the DNA. The V gene is TRDV1, the J gene TRDJ1; D is perhaps TRDD3 (6 bases). TCRdb records no J gene; here it was assigned by comparing the DNA to germline. Germline loops: CDR1 TSWWSYY, CDR2 QGS. This CDR3 comprises 21 residues. CDR3 sequence (DNA): TGTGCTCTTGGGGAACCGGTCCTAACACCCCCCTGGGGACCTTACACCGATGAACTCATCTTT. Protein sequence: CALGEPVLTPPWGPYTDELIF.

This clone was counted ten times or more. TCRdb's listed protein matches a much larger clone and diverges from this DNA's translation at residue 5, likely through a read error; the protein shown comes from the DNA. This chain joins TRDV2 and TRDJ1, with TRDD3 matching 10 bases. As TCRdb names no J gene, one was assigned here on the basis of a DNA match to germline. Germline V gene sequence: CDR1 GEAIGNYY, CDR2 EKD. CDR3 length: 14 amino acids. The junction had 7 bases not matched to a gene; V was cut back by 3 bases and J by 7 bases. DNA for the CDR3: TGTGCCTGTGACGGACTGGGGGATTCGAGTAAACTCATCTTT. This encodes CACDGLGDSSKLIF.

This clone occurred many times. The protein given by TCRdb reflects a much larger clone and differs at residue 22 from this DNA's translation, likely from a read error; the protein shown is the DNA's translation. V is TRDV1 and J is TRDJ1; TRDD2 matches at 8 bases. CDR1 and CDR2 from the germline V gene are TSWWSYY and QGS. The CDR3 consists of 23 residues. For the CDR3, the DNA is TGTGCTCTTGGGGAACTCAAAATCTTCCTACTGACCCCGGGGATCATGTACACCGATAAACTCACCTTT. Its protein product is CALGELKIFLLTPGIMYTDKLTF.

Comment on this clone: TCRdb lists the protein of a much larger clone for this DNA, which differs at residue 17, so this is likely a read error; the protein given here is translated from the DNA itself. The V and J genes are TRDV1 and TRDJ1; the match to TRDD3 covers 9 bases. TCRdb does not report a J gene; here it was assigned by matching the DNA to germline references. CDR1 TSWWSYY and CDR2 QGS come from the germline V gene. The CDR3 runs 21 residues. The CDR3: CALVVTITGGLQHTYTGKLIF. The CDR3 nucleotides are TGTGCTCTTGTGGTTACCATTACTGGGGGACTCCAGCACACGTACACCGGTAAACTCATCTTT.

A note on this clone: TCRdb's protein for this DNA is that of a much larger clone and differs from the translation at residue 21, likely a read error; the protein shown is the DNA translation. The genes are TRDV1 and TRDJ3; TRDD3 matches 12 bases. The CDR3 sequence is 24 residues long. Looked up from germline, CDR1 is TSWWSYY and CDR2 is QGS. The CDR3 region has the DNA TGTGCTCTTGGGGAAAGGCCCTACCTTCCAACTGGGGGATACTTCTCCTGGGACACCCGACGGATGTTTTTC. Translation: CALGERPYLPTGGYFSWDTRRMFF.

CDR3: CALGVRTFLWYWGSPYTDKLIF. In DNA, the CDR3 is TGTGCTCTTGGAGTTCGGACCTTCCTTTGGTACTGGGGGAGCCCGTACACCGATAAACTCATCTTT. This chain joins TRDV1 and TRDJ1; TRDD3 aligns across 9 bases. TCRdb gives no J gene; it was assigned here by matching the DNA to germline. J lost 0 bases, V lost 6 bases, and 26 bases had no gene match. CDR1 TSWWSYY and CDR2 QGS come from the germline V gene. The CDR3 consists of 22 residues.

About this clone: With a far larger clone one base away, a read error is the likely cause. This sample also contains other DNA sequences that code for the same CDR3. The chain carries TRDV1 and TRDJ1; 9 positions match TRDD3. Since TCRdb gives no J gene, matching the DNA to germline was used here to assign it. V dropped 9 bases and J dropped 8; count of bases not matched to a gene: 22. Germline CDR1 reads TSWWSYY; CDR2 reads QGS. The CDR3 sequence is 17 residues long. CDR3 residues: CALTPRRWGYAGDKLIF. CDR3 nucleotide sequence: TGTGCTCTGACACCCCGTAGATGGGGATACGCGGGCGACAAACTCATCTTT.

As to this clone: The likely explanation is a read error, given a far larger clone one base away. The sample has other DNA sequences that encode this CDR3 too. The gene calls are TRDV1 and TRDJ1; TRDD3 matches 11 bases. TCRdb records no J gene; here it was assigned by comparing the DNA to germline. The CDR3 runs 22 residues. The V gene's germline CDR1 is TSWWSYY and CDR2 QGS. The CDR3 sequence is CALGEQPTNLLLGDKNTDKLIF. The CDR3 DNA sequence: TGTGCCCTTGGGGAACAACCTACCAACCTTCTACTGGGGGATAAGAACACCGATAAACTCATCTTT.

This clone turned up a few times. Only one base separates this from a far larger clonotype, so it likely reflects a read error. Within the sample, other DNA sequences also encode this same CDR3. This sequence joins TRDV1 and TRDJ1, with D maybe TRDD2 (7 bases). Since TCRdb gives no J gene, matching the DNA to germline was used here to assign it. The V end lost 0 bases, the J end lost 0 bases, and 35 bases lay between the germline ends. This CDR3 comprises 24 residues. The germline V gene encodes CDR1 TSWWSYY and CDR2 QGS. The chain's CDR3 is CALGELGFLLPRRFLGRNTDKLIF. The DNA for the CDR3 is TGTGCTCTTGGGGAACTAGGTTTCTTACTTCCTAGACGATTCCTGGGGCGAAACACCGATAAACTCATCTTT.

This clone was observed a handful of times. Since a far larger clone is one base different, this is likely a read error. This same CDR3 is encoded by further DNA sequences in the sample. The J gene has no call, while the V gene is TRDV2; TRDD3, the table's D call, was not compared with the DNA. CDR1 is GEAIGNYY and CDR2 is EKD in the germline V gene. The CDR3 loop spans 21 amino acids. CDR3 nucleotides: TGTGCCTGTGACACCGCATGGGGTACTGGGGGATACTATCCGTACACCGATAAACTCATTTTT. Encoded protein: CACDTAWGTGGYYPYTDKLIF.

The table lists this clone with a few counts. TCRdb's protein for this DNA is that of a much larger clone and differs from the translation at residue 18, likely a read error; the protein shown is the DNA translation. The V gene is TRDV3, the J gene TRDJ1; possibly TRDD3 for D (10 bases). Germline loops: CDR1 TVYSNPD, CDR2 GDNSRS (reference sequence). CDR3 size: 22 residues. The CDR3: CALGSFLHFWGGGYPNTNKLIF. The DNA for the CDR3 is TGTGCCTTGGGATCCTTCCTACACTTTTGGGGTGGGGGATACCCGAACACCAATAAACTCATCTTT.

As for this clone: TCRdb lists the protein of a much larger clone for this DNA, which differs at residue 19, so this is likely a read error; the protein given here is translated from the DNA itself. The chain recombines TRDV1 with TRDJ3, with D perhaps assigned TRDD2 or TRDD3 (9 bases each). The CDR3 has 24 amino acids. CDR1 TSWWSYY and CDR2 QGS come from the germline V gene. The CDR3 region has the DNA TGTGCTCTTGGGCCCATCCCCTTCCTACGAACTGGGGGACTGTACTCCTGGGACGCCCGACAGATGTTTTTC. Its translation: CALGPIPFLRTGGLYSWDARQMFF.

This clone was seen repeatedly, ten times or more. TCRdb has a much larger clone's protein, which differs at residue 9 from the translation of this DNA, likely because of a read error; what is shown is the protein translated from the DNA. The CDR3 loop is CALGEHWGPKLIF. CDR3 nucleotide sequence: TGTGCTCTTGGGGAACACTGGGGCCCTAAACTCATCTTT. The chain is built from TRDV1 and TRDJ1, with TRDD3 matching over 7 bases. CDR1 is TSWWSYY and CDR2 is QGS in the germline V gene. This CDR3 has 13 residues. V was pared by 1 base and J by 7 bases, with 3 bases of the junction left unmatched.

This clone was observed at least ten times. It is likely a read error: a sequence one base away is far more abundant. Within the sample, other DNA sequences also encode this same CDR3. The chain links TRDV1 to TRDJ1; D uncertain. From germline, CDR1 is TSWWSYY and CDR2 QGS. The CDR3 totals 17 residues. V lost 2 bases and J lost 0, with 16 bases in between. The CDR3 coding sequence is TGTGCTCTTGGGGAAGCTCATCCCCCTCTTAACACCGATAAACTCATCTTT. Translating gives CALGEAHPPLNTDKLIF.

This clone showed up just a few times. TCRdb's listed protein matches a much larger clone and diverges from this DNA's translation at residue 18, likely through a read error; the protein shown comes from the DNA. The V call is TRDV1, the J call TRDJ1, with 11 nucleotides matching TRDD3. CDR3 size: 20 residues. CDR1 is TSWWSYY, CDR2 QGS, per germline. The CDR3 protein is CALEAFPVILGDRATDKPIF. In DNA, the CDR3 is TGTGCTCTTGAGGCCTTCCCCGTCATACTGGGGGATAGGGCAACCGATAAACCCATCTTT.

This clone was seen at least ten times. This probably arose from a read error, given a far larger clone one base away. This CDR3 is also generated by other DNA sequences in the sample. The chain uses TRDV1 and TRDJ1; possibly TRDD2 or TRDD3 for D (5 bases each). Germline loops: CDR1 TSWWSYY, CDR2 QGS. There are 15 residues in the CDR3. The CDR3 bases are TGTGCCCTTGGGGAACTCCTAGTAGTCCAGGGAAAACTCATCTTT. It specifies CALGELLVVQGKLIF.

This clone was observed many times. The protein in TCRdb stems from a much larger clone and differs at residue 9 from this DNA's translation, likely a read error; here the protein is translated from the DNA. The sample contains more than one DNA sequence encoding this CDR3. Here the V gene is TRDV2, but the J gene went uncalled; TRDD3 is taken as the D call from the table, unchecked against the DNA. The V gene's germline CDR1 is GEAIGNYY and CDR2 EKD. The CDR3 runs to 17 residues. CDR3 sequence (DNA): TGTGCATGTGACACTGGGGGGGATCACCGGTACACCGATAAACTCACCTTT. This encodes CACDTGGDHRYTDKLTF.

With regard to this clone: The protein TCRdb lists belongs to a much larger clone and differs from this DNA's translation at residue 9, which points to a read error; the protein shown is made from the DNA. The chain uses TRDV1 and TRDJ1; no definite D call. The CDR3 is 14 amino acids. Germline V CDR1 and CDR2: TSWWSYY, QGS. Trimming removed 3 bases at V and 4 bases at J, with 12 bases between. The CDR3 reads CALGDVLYIDKLIF. CDR3 nucleotide sequence: TGTGCTCTTGGGGACGTTCTGTACATCGATAAACTCATCTTT.

This clone showed up many times. A read error is the likely source, as a far larger clone sits one nucleotide away. The same CDR3 arises from other DNA sequences in this sample as well. The genes are TRDV2 and TRDJ1; D is undetermined. The germline gives CDR1 GEAIGNYY, CDR2 EKD. This CDR3 is built from 19 residues. Trimming left V 3 bases short and J 0 bases short, with 25 bases between. CDR3 region: CACDQIGTGWDSDTDKLIF. In DNA form, the CDR3 reads TGTGCCTGTGACCAGATCGGCACAGGGTGGGACTCGGACACCGATAAACTCATCTTT.